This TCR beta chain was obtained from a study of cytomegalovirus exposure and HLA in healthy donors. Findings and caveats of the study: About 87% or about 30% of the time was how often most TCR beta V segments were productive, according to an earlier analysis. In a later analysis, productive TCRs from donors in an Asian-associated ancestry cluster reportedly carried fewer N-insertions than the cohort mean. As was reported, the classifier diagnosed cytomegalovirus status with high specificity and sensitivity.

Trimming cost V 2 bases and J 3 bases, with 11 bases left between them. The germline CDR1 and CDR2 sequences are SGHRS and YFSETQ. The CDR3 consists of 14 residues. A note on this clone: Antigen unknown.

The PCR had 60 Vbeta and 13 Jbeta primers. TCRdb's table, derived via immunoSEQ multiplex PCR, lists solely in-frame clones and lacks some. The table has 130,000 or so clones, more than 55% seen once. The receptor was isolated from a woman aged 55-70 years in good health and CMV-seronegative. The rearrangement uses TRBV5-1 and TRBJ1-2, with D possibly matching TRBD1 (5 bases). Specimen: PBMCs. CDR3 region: CASSFAGGDYGYTF. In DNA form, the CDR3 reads TGCGCCAGCAGCTTCGCCGGGGGGGACTATGGCTACACCTTC.